The 7 T cell receptor beta chains in this list originate from one sample, sequenced in a study of blood T cell repertoires in COVID-19. TCRdb keeps only in-frame clones here, not all; method: immunoSEQ multiplex PCR. The sample carries over 150,000 clones, 75% to 90% recorded once. Sequences were obtained from peripheral blood. The source is a woman aged 55-75 years with acute or convalescent COVID-19.

This clone has only a few counts. The V call is TRBV24-1, the J call TRBJ1-1; maybe TRBD1 (5 bases). The germline CDR1 and CDR2 sequences are KGHDR and SFDVKD. Trimming left V 9 bases short and J 8 bases short, with 18 bases between. The CDR3 covers 13 residues. The CDR3 protein is CATRTGNSPEAFF. CDR3 DNA sequence: TGTGCCACCCGAACAGGAAATTCCCCCGAAGCTTTCTTT.

This clone was found once. The rearrangement joins TRBV18 to TRBJ1-1, with D perhaps TRBD1 (5 bases). V lost 3 bases, J lost 3 bases, and 14 bases lay in between. CDR3 size: 15 residues. Per the germline V gene, CDR1 is KGHSH and CDR2 is LQKENI. The CDR3 nucleotides read TGTGCCAGCTCACCTCTAATAGGGGATTACACTGAAGCTTTCTTT. Translated, it gives CASSPLIGDYTEAFF.

V gene TRBV29-1 combines with J gene TRBJ1-2, with 9 positions matching TRBD1. This CDR3 spans 14 amino acids. Germline lookup yields CDR1 SQVTM and CDR2 ANQGSEA. The V segment lost 7 bases and the J segment 2 bases; nucleotides outside the gene matches: 8. The CDR3 DNA reads as TGCAGCGCGACCCGGGACAGGGCAAACTATGGCTACACCTTC. The encoded protein is CSATRDRANYGYTF.

V is TRBV3-1 (or the pseudogene TRBV3-2) and J is TRBJ2-3; D perhaps matches TRBD1 (5 bases). Germline V gene data show CDR1 as LGHDT and CDR2 as YNNKEL (reference sequence). The ends were cut back, 8 bases at V and 3 bases at J, with 15 bases in the middle. The CDR3 is 14 residues long. Here the CDR3 DNA reads TGTGCCAGCCGACCTACAGGTCGGACAGATACGCAGTATTTT. Protein sequence: CASRPTGRTDTQYF.

This chain links TRBV11-2 with TRBJ2-7; D possibly corresponds to TRBD1 (5 bases). Germline CDR1 and CDR2: SGHAT and FQNNGV. There are 15 residues in the CDR3. Trimming pared 0 bases from V and 2 bases from J, leaving 11 bases between. The CDR3 sequence is CASSLEFADTYEQYF. The CDR3, as DNA: TGTGCCAGCAGCTTAGAATTTGCGGACACCTACGAGCAGTACTTC.

The chain has TRBV6-1 and TRBJ1-6, with 7 bases that match TRBD1. Trimming at V came to 2 bases and at J to 7 bases, leaving 11 bases not matched to a gene. Germline V CDR1 and CDR2: MNHNS, SASEGT. CDR3 length: 17 amino acids. CDR3 protein: CASSETGSGGKNSPLHF. CDR3 DNA sequence: TGTGCCAGCAGTGAAACGGGGTCAGGGGGTAAAAATTCACCCCTCCACTTT.

This clone was recorded only once. The CDR3 region is CASSYSGTDRTEAFF. Written as DNA, the CDR3 is TGTGCCAGCAGTTACTCGGGGACAGACCGCACTGAAGCTTTCTTT. The genes are TRBV6-2 or TRBV6-3 and TRBJ1-1; 7 bases align to TRBD1. Germline CDR1 MNHEY, CDR2 SVGEGT. The CDR3 runs 15 residues. V was clipped by 0 bases and J by 4 bases; unmatched bases: 5.